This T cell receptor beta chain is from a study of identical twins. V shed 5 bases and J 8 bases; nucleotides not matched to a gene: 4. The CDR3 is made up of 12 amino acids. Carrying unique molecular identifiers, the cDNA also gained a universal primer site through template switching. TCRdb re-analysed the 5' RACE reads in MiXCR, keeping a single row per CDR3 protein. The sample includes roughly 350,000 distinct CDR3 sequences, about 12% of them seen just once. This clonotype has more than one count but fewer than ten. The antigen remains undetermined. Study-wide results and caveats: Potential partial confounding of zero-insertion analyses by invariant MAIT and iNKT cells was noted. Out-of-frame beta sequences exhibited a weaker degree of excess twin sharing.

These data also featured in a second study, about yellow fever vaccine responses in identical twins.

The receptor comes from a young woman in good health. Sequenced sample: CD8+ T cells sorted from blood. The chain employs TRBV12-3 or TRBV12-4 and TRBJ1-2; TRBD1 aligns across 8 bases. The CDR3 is CASSQGARGYTF. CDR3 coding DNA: TGTGCCAGCAGTCAGGGGGCGCGGGGCTACACCTTC.